This T cell receptor beta chain appears in the sequencing data of a study of blood T cell repertoires in COVID-19. The table came from immunoSEQ multiplex PCR; TCRdb's copy has only in-frame clones and leaves some out. Of more than 350,000 clones listed, around nine tenths are singletons. Between the trimmed V and J ends, which lost 4 bases and 0 bases, there was a span of 12 bases. CDR1 is MGHRA, CDR2 YSYEKL, per germline. The CDR3 is made up of 15 amino acids. The TCR was taken from a woman aged 45-65 years who had recovered from COVID-19. Sequencing was performed on PBMCs or T cells enriched from blood (not recorded which). The rearrangement links TRBV4-1 to TRBJ1-1; the D gene is possibly TRBD1 (5 bases). Here the CDR3 DNA reads TGCGCCAGCAGCCCCCTAACAGGAATGAACACTGAAGCTTTCTTT. Its translation: CASSPLTGMNTEAFF.